This T cell receptor (beta chain) was identified during a study of T cells in Graves' hyperthyroidism and ophthalmopathy (dated by TCRdb to about 2019). Some background on the complete study: Peripheral blood was collected at initial diagnosis, before any treatment. After sampling, hyperthyroidism patients received methimazole starting at 30 mg daily, and ophthalmopathy patients received high-dose intravenous methylprednisolone. To identify TCR V-J signatures that set the groups apart, the researchers used a discovery cohort of 95 to 100 patients, made up of roughly 45 with Graves' ophthalmopathy and some 56 with stable Graves' hyperthyroidism. The paper reports TCR Vbeta CDR3 sequencing of more than 120 peripheral blood samples: approximately 43 ophthalmopathy, about 75 hyperthyroidism and 17 progressor patients. Prospective prediction of ophthalmopathy was tested in an independent validation cohort consisting of 18 to 20 hyperthyroidism patients and approximately 16 patients who later progressed to ophthalmopathy. In addition, the study compared T-cell repertoires in thyroid tissue and in blood from roughly six Graves' hyperthyroidism patients. For training and testing, the 100 patients in the discovery cohort were randomly divided in a 7:3 ratio.

TCR beta CDR3 regions were amplified from RNA transcripts. A first-round RT-PCR of the TCR CDR3 used the HTBI primer set with the Qiagen OneStep RT-PCR kit. Libraries were constructed in a second round of multiplex PCR, after which size selection and purification were performed. Paired-end sequencing of the libraries was performed with 100 bp reads on an Illumina HiSeq2000. Under the source paper's analysis protocol: SOAPnuke was used to process the raw data, throwing out any read that contained adapters or uncalled bases, had a mean Phred below 15, or lacked an exact constant-primer or identifier match. COPE v1.2.5 was used to merge high-quality paired reads, and clonotypes were defined as unique nucleotide sequences. MiTCR v1.1 was used to align clonotypes to the IMGT TRBV, TRBD and TRBJ reference segments. Analysis was restricted to V-J combinations with a frequency above 0.0001, which covered about 99% of repertoires. A TCS score was defined as the ratio of F50 (clonal expansion) to E x V (chaos), with BLOSUM62-based TCRdist applied between CDR3 peptides within each V-J. Welch's t-statistics and random forest reduced around 510 V-J features to 13, which were used in a naive Bayes classifier (R e1071). TCRdb ran its own pipeline on the public reads, namely fastp trimming at Q25 and MiXCR clone calling, and kept in-frame beta chains. Each entry is one CDR3 protein sequence, shown with its most common DNA and genes. TCRdb's processing, not the authors', yielded these V and J calls. A total of 330,000 or so distinct CDR3 sequences appear in this sample, about a sixth of them only once. The top ten clones comprise around 16% of the sample.

What the work shows at the level of the full study, not this receptor alone: In validation, the model predicted progression to ophthalmopathy with 55% to 71% sensitivity and 72.22% specificity, a median of around six months before onset. Blood samples also contained most of the expanded thyroid clonotypes (frequency above 0.001), which suggests that blood repertoires may reflect thyroid immune responses. Sample size was not statistically predetermined, and blinding of investigators to group allocation was not performed. In cross-validation, a model built on a 13 V-J signature told ophthalmopathy apart from stable hyperthyroidism with over 85% sensitivity and around 84% specificity, and in testing the same model reached 80%/75%.

In the ophthalmopathy patients, disease was moderately to severely active, with a Clinical Activity Score of 3 or more, a NOSPECS grade of 4 or more, and a duration of less than 3 months. The study excluded patients with uncontrolled infections, other autoimmune diseases, pregnancy or lactation. Diagnoses were established on the basis of clinical symptoms, serum thyroxine and TRAb, thyroid ultrasound, and orbital computed tomography. PBMCs were separated from 7.5 to 10 ml of fresh peripheral blood using Ficoll-Paque density gradient centrifugation. Total RNA was extracted using Trizol reagent, and RNA quality was assessed on an Agilent 2100 Bioanalyzer. The cysteine opens and the phenylalanine closes a CDR3 of 16 amino acids. The read is trimmed to its CDR3 DNA, 48 bases read in frame from base 1. Cut back by 1 base and 5 bases, the V and J ends lie 18 bases apart. This clonotype was seen at least ten times. Which antigen it targets is not known. Nothing much larger sits one base from this clone, and base qualities are not available.

The source is a woman aged 40 to 50 with Graves' ophthalmopathy. The chain joins TRBV12-3 or TRBV12-4 to TRBJ2-7, with a weak D call of TRBD1 (5 bases match). Sequencing input: blood. For the CDR3, the sequence is CASSLVGAGLEDEQYF. Here is the DNA: TGTGCCAGCAGTTTAGTAGGGGCAGGCCTCGAGGACGAGCAGTACTTC.